A selection of T cell receptor beta chains follows, all from one sample in a study of follicular helper T cells after annual influenza vaccination. TCRdb keeps only in-frame clones here, not all; method: immunoSEQ multiplex PCR. Seen here are 6,000 to 7,500 clones, roughly 80% observed once, and the top ten hold roughly 0.6%. Source: CXCR5- memory CD4+ T cells sorted from blood, taken 7 days after influenza vaccination. The origin of the receptors is an adult who received the influenza vaccine. The conserved cysteine and the conserved F or W are not part of the CDR3 here. Each record gives: CDR3 protein, D gene, J gene, V gene, CDR3 length. The D gene is left open where the match is weak.

CDR3 protein: ASSFQGRNTEAF
D gene: NA
J gene: TRBJ1-1
V gene: TRBV7-9
CDR3 length: 12

CDR3 protein: ASSPGAARNTIY
D gene: NA
J gene: TRBJ1-3
V gene: TRBV2
CDR3 length: 12

CDR3 protein: ASRLPGQGVHNEQF
D gene: TRBD1
J gene: TRBJ2-1
V gene: TRBV5-4
CDR3 length: 14

CDR3 protein: ASRGIGRGYEQY
D gene: TRBD2
J gene: TRBJ2-7
V gene: TRBV19
CDR3 length: 12

CDR3 protein: ASSLRGDGYT
D gene: NA
J gene: TRBJ1-2
V gene: TRBV5-6
CDR3 length: 10

CDR3 protein: ASSREQGTGANVLT
D gene: NA
J gene: TRBJ2-6
V gene: TRBV7-9
CDR3 length: 14

CDR3 protein: AWSVPLGLAGTDEQF
D gene: TRBD2
J gene: TRBJ2-1
V gene: TRBV30
CDR3 length: 15

CDR3 protein: ASSLVPTNYGYT
D gene: NA
J gene: TRBJ1-2
V gene: TRBV5-1
CDR3 length: 12

CDR3 protein: ASSHCSPHGKTYGYT
D gene: NA
J gene: TRBJ1-2
V gene: TRBV6-4
CDR3 length: 15

CDR3 protein: ASSSGATDTQY
D gene: NA
J gene: TRBJ2-3
V gene: TRBV5-4
CDR3 length: 11

CDR3 protein: ASSMFGTGAYEQY
D gene: TRBD1
J gene: TRBJ2-7
V gene: TRBV5-5
CDR3 length: 13

CDR3 protein: ASSMLSGSYEQY
D gene: NA
J gene: TRBJ2-7
V gene: TRBV19
CDR3 length: 12

CDR3 protein: ASSMCPPDSSYEQY
D gene: NA
J gene: TRBJ2-7
V gene: TRBV19
CDR3 length: 14

CDR3 protein: ASKPGDRGWGYT
D gene: NA
J gene: TRBJ1-2
V gene: TRBV28
CDR3 length: 12

CDR3 protein: ASSRQGVYTEAF
D gene: TRBD1
J gene: TRBJ1-1
V gene: TRBV2
CDR3 length: 12

CDR3 protein: ASSPGRQGSGNTIY
D gene: TRBD1
J gene: TRBJ1-3
V gene: TRBV7-2
CDR3 length: 14

CDR3 protein: ASSYGELGYGYT
D gene: NA
J gene: TRBJ1-2
V gene: TRBV11-1
CDR3 length: 12

CDR3 protein: ASSLSGTANTEAF
D gene: NA
J gene: TRBJ1-1
V gene: TRBV5-1
CDR3 length: 13

CDR3 protein: ASSPGQDYGYT
D gene: TRBD1
J gene: TRBJ1-2
V gene: TRBV14
CDR3 length: 11

CDR3 protein: ASTPDGTYEQY
D gene: NA
J gene: TRBJ2-7
V gene: TRBV6-5
CDR3 length: 11

CDR3 protein: ASSFGAGLGPNEKLF
D gene: NA
J gene: TRBJ1-4
V gene: TRBV27
CDR3 length: 15

CDR3 protein: ASSVSTPGASNYGYT
D gene: NA
J gene: TRBJ1-2
V gene: TRBV9
CDR3 length: 15

CDR3 protein: ASRHRQGGRYEQY
D gene: TRBD1
J gene: TRBJ2-7
V gene: TRBV23-1
CDR3 length: 13

CDR3 protein: ASSLGRTNEKLF
D gene: NA
J gene: TRBJ1-4
V gene: TRBV5-1
CDR3 length: 12

CDR3 protein: AISDPDRGGTEAF
D gene: TRBD1
J gene: TRBJ1-1
V gene: TRBV10-3
CDR3 length: 13

CDR3 protein: ASSYRVAGGGETQY
D gene: TRBD2
J gene: TRBJ2-5
V gene: TRBV6-5
CDR3 length: 14

CDR3 protein: AWSASGPGPLT
D gene: NA
J gene: TRBJ2-6
V gene: TRBV30
CDR3 length: 11

CDR3 protein: AWRRDGSPLH
D gene: NA
J gene: TRBJ1-6
V gene: TRBV30
CDR3 length: 10

CDR3 protein: ASSSGQGGYGYT
D gene: TRBD1
J gene: TRBJ1-2
V gene: TRBV19
CDR3 length: 12

CDR3 protein: ASSKTGQETQY
D gene: TRBD1
J gene: TRBJ2-5
V gene: TRBV2
CDR3 length: 11

CDR3 protein: SVRRRESNNEQF
D gene: NA
J gene: TRBJ2-1
V gene: TRBV29-1
CDR3 length: 12

CDR3 protein: ASSIIGISSPLH
D gene: NA
J gene: TRBJ1-6
V gene: TRBV19
CDR3 length: 12

CDR3 protein: ASSEGGETQY
D gene: NA
J gene: TRBJ2-5
V gene: TRBV2
CDR3 length: 10

CDR3 protein: ASSGDAAAQDTQY
D gene: NA
J gene: TRBJ2-3
V gene: TRBV10-1
CDR3 length: 13

CDR3 protein: ASGLGKAF
D gene: NA
J gene: TRBJ1-1
V gene: TRBV27
CDR3 length: 8

CDR3 protein: ASSTAHSYEQY
D gene: NA
J gene: TRBJ2-7
V gene: TRBV19
CDR3 length: 11

CDR3 protein: ASKRGGSQQNTIY
D gene: NA
J gene: TRBJ1-3
V gene: TRBV6-1
CDR3 length: 13

CDR3 protein: ASSEQGAGQPQH
D gene: TRBD1
J gene: TRBJ1-5
V gene: TRBV6-4
CDR3 length: 12

CDR3 protein: ASSGGLTDTQY
D gene: TRBD2
J gene: TRBJ2-3
V gene: TRBV7-7
CDR3 length: 11

CDR3 protein: ASSLAQTGTGVSDTQY
D gene: TRBD1
J gene: TRBJ2-3
V gene: TRBV5-1
CDR3 length: 16

CDR3 protein: ASVSRGITDTQY
D gene: NA
J gene: TRBJ2-3
V gene: TRBV2
CDR3 length: 12

CDR3 protein: ASSLAPQGANVLT
D gene: NA
J gene: TRBJ2-6
V gene: TRBV7-6
CDR3 length: 13

CDR3 protein: ASSSGQPNTEAF
D gene: NA
J gene: TRBJ1-1
V gene: TRBV5-1
CDR3 length: 12

CDR3 protein: ASGLVQGAQF
D gene: TRBD1
J gene: TRBJ2-1
V gene: TRBV12-5
CDR3 length: 10

CDR3 protein: ASSLAPRTRTDTQY
D gene: NA
J gene: TRBJ2-3
V gene: TRBV5-1
CDR3 length: 14

CDR3 protein: ASSQLLRLYQWNEQF
D gene: NA
J gene: TRBJ2-1
V gene: TRBV7-9
CDR3 length: 15